The 25 T cell receptor beta chains listed next were all sequenced from one sample in a study of blood T cell repertoires in COVID-19. Sequencing was performed with immunoSEQ multiplex PCR; in TCRdb, only in-frame clones are kept and a portion is missing. The sample has 450,000 to 500,000 clones; 70% to 90% are singletons. The sequencing input was peripheral blood. These receptors were obtained from a human donor in a cohort sampled during active COVID-19.

J is TRBJ1-4 and V is TRBV5-1, with TRBD1 identical over 7 bases. CDR1 and CDR2 (germline): SGHRS, YFSETQ. This CDR3 spans 16 amino acids. The V gene end was trimmed by 4 bases and the J gene end by 0 bases; junction bases not matched to a gene: 6. CDR3 amino acids: CASSMQGGATNEKLFF. The CDR3 coding sequence is TGCGCCAGCAGCATGCAGGGGGGTGCAACTAATGAAAAACTGTTTTTT.

The chain uses TRBV5-5 and TRBJ2-7; D is uncertain. CDR1 is SGHKS, CDR2 YYEKEE, per germline (reference sequence). The CDR3 is 13 amino acids. V lost 1 base to trimming and J lost 0 bases, with 5 bases between them. CDR3 region: CASSLPSSYEQYF. CDR3 nucleotides: TGTGCCAGCAGCTTGCCCTCCTCCTACGAGCAGTACTTC.

V usage is TRBV29-1 and J usage is TRBJ1-1; maybe TRBD1 (5 bases). The germline CDR1 and CDR2 sequences are SQVTM and ANQGSEA. The ends were cut back, 4 bases at V and 8 bases at J, with 11 bases in the middle. The CDR3 covers 11 residues. CDR3 nucleotide sequence: TGCAGCGTTGTCAGGGCCCAAGAAGCTTTCTTT. Translation: CSVVRAQEAFF.

The V gene is TRBV6-5, the J gene TRBJ1-2; TRBD1 agrees at 7 bases. V was clipped by 5 bases and J by 4 bases; unmatched bases: 10. The CDR3 consists of 15 residues. Germline CDR1 and CDR2: MNHEY and SVGAGI. CDR3 sequence reads: CASSQQGKGSYGYTF. The DNA for the CDR3 is TGTGCCAGCAGTCAACAGGGGAAAGGGAGCTATGGCTACACCTTC.

A word on this clone: The same CDR3 can be traced to other DNA sequences in this sample. V usage is TRBV3-1 (or the pseudogene TRBV3-2) and J usage is TRBJ1-1; tentatively, D is TRBD1 (5 bases). The CDR3 extends over 13 amino acids. The germline CDR1 and CDR2 sequences are LGHDT and YNNKEL (reference sequence). V was cut by 4 bases and J by 3 bases, with 9 bases left in between. This CDR3 is CASSLTGDTEAFF. The DNA for the CDR3 is TGTGCCAGCAGCCTAACAGGTGACACTGAAGCTTTCTTT.

The chain has TRBV6-5 and TRBJ1-6; D is unclear. CDR3 length equals 14 residues. The V and J ends lost 0 bases and 11 bases respectively, with 11 bases between them. The germline V gene encodes CDR1 MNHEY and CDR2 SVGAGI. The CDR3 DNA reads as TGTGCCAGCAGTTACTCGGTCCCCGGGGCACCCCTCCACTTT. Amino acids: CASSYSVPGAPLHF.

This chain connects TRBV24-1 to TRBJ2-1; 7 bases agree with TRBD2. Germline-derived CDR1 and CDR2 are KGHDR and SFDVKD. With V trimmed by 6 bases and J by 4 bases, 8 bases remained unmatched. This CDR3 comprises 15 residues. In DNA, the CDR3 is TGTGCCACCAGTCGGGCCTACGGGGGGTACAATGAGCAGTTCTTC. Amino acids: CATSRAYGGYNEQFF.

The chain combines TRBV6-6 with TRBJ2-2; weak D call: TRBD1 (6 bases). Trimming took 6 bases from V and 2 from J, leaving 16 bases between them. Germline CDR1 and CDR2: MNHNY and SVGAGI (reference sequence). This CDR3 comprises 16 residues. The CDR3 region has the DNA TGTGCCAGCAGCGCCAGGGGCGATAGTAACACCGGGGAGCTGTTTTTT. Its translation is CASSARGDSNTGELFF.

This chain connects TRBV4-3 to TRBJ2-5; perhaps TRBD1 as D (5 bases). V dropped 1 base and J dropped 1 base, with 13 bases sitting between them. There are 16 residues in the CDR3. Germline V CDR1 and CDR2: LGHNA, YSLEER. The CDR3 sequence: CASSQGIRGPQETQYF. DNA of the CDR3: TGCGCCAGCAGCCAAGGGATAAGGGGCCCCCAAGAGACCCAGTACTTC.

The V and J genes are TRBV30 and TRBJ1-2, with D maybe TRBD1 (6 bases). CDR3 length equals 12 residues. Germline values: CDR1 GTSNPN, CDR2 SVGIG (reference sequence). The V end lost 5 bases, the J end lost 7 bases, and 14 bases lay between the germline ends. The DNA for the CDR3 is TGTGCCTGGGGACAGACTGTCGGTGGCTACACCTTC. As protein: CAWGQTVGGYTF.

This clone was counted between two and nine times. The chain recombines TRBV27 with TRBJ2-2; D gene unclear. The germline V gene has CDR1 MNHEY and CDR2 SMNVEV (reference sequence). V gave up 6 bases and J gave up 3 bases, with 14 bases separating them. This CDR3 spans 15 amino acids. CDR3 DNA sequence: TGTGCCAGCAGAACTTTGTTATATTACACCGGGGAGCTGTTTTTT. This translates into CASRTLLYYTGELFF.

The chain couples TRBV21-1 to TRBJ2-2; TRBD1, the D gene given by the table, was not confirmed from the DNA. TRBV21-1 is listed as a pseudogene. The CDR3 contains 19 residues. Here the CDR3 reads CASSKHRTGYLVNTGELFF. CDR3 DNA sequence: TGTGCCAGCAGCAAACATAGGACAGGGTATTTGGTGAACACCGGGGAGCTGTTTTTT.

The rearrangement uses TRBV7-3 and TRBJ2-1, with TRBD2 matching 12 bases. The germline CDR1 and CDR2 sequences are SGHTA and FQGTGA. The CDR3 runs to 13 residues. The ends lost 6 bases at V and 10 bases at J; junction bases unmatched: 4. This chain's CDR3 is CASRTSGSGEQFF. Here the CDR3 DNA reads TGTGCCAGCAGGACTAGCGGGAGTGGGGAGCAGTTCTTC.

This clone has a single count. The chain joins TRBV19 to TRBJ1-2; 7 nucleotides match TRBD1. Germline CDR1 is LNHDA and CDR2 is SQIVND (reference sequence). J was trimmed by 6 bases and V by 1 base; bases with no gene match: 8. The CDR3 totals 15 residues. Written as DNA, the CDR3 is TGTGCCAGTAGTATAGGCCCTGGACAGGTTGATGGCTACACCTTC. This codes for CASSIGPGQVDGYTF.

V usage is TRBV15 and J usage is TRBJ2-7, with 7 nucleotides matching TRBD2. Unmatched junction bases numbered 11, after V lost 2 bases and J lost 4 bases. The CDR3 runs to 16 residues. The germline V gene has CDR1 LNHNV and CDR2 YYDKDF (reference sequence). CDR3 in DNA: TGTGCCACCAGCAGACCGGCAGCGGGAAGTGGGTACGAGCAGTACTTC. Encoded protein: CATSRPAAGSGYEQYF. Combining the CDR3 with reference TRBV15 and TRBJ2-7 gives the whole variable domain DAMVIQNPRYQVTQFGKPVTLSCSQTLNHNVMYWYQQKSSQAPKLLFHYYDKDFNNEADTPDNFQSRRPNTSFCFLDIRSPGLGDTAMYLCATSRPAAGSGYEQYFGPGTRLTVT.

The chain uses TRBV6-4 and TRBJ1-3, with D uncertain. The CDR3 length is 18 residues. V shed 4 bases and J shed 0 bases, with 19 bases lying between them. Germline values: CDR1 MRHNA, CDR2 SNTAGT. CDR3 DNA sequence: TGTGCCAGCAGTGGCCCTGGAGAGGAATTCCTCTCTGGAAACACCATATATTTT. Amino acid sequence: CASSGPGEEFLSGNTIYF.

This clone was picked up a small number of times. The chain links TRBV28 to TRBJ1-2; 7 nucleotides match TRBD1. The CDR3 spans 13 residues. With 10 bases clipped from V and 6 bases from J, the junction kept 11 bases outside the gene matches. Germline lookup yields CDR1 MDHEN and CDR2 SYDVKM. This chain's CDR3 is CAIPLLDRNGYTF. CDR3 in DNA: TGTGCCATCCCACTCCTGGACAGGAATGGCTACACCTTC.

The chain links TRBV6-2 or TRBV6-3 to TRBJ1-2, with D possibly TRBD1 on 6 matching bases. This CDR3 is built from 14 residues. Germline values: CDR1 MNHEY, CDR2 SVGEGT. Trimming took 3 bases from V and 4 from J, leaving 12 bases between them. The chain's CDR3 is CASSYSGQIYGYTF. CDR3 in DNA: TGTGCCAGCAGTTATTCCGGACAGATCTATGGCTACACCTTC.

On this clone itself: Germline is not matched at one junction end, which may reflect a read error. The V gene is TRBV7-3, the J gene TRBJ2-3; 8 nucleotides align to TRBD1. Germline CDR1 SGHTA, CDR2 FQGTGA. This CDR3 is 14 amino acids long. The CDR3 bases are TGTGCCAGCAGTCCCGGACAGGGCACAGATACACAGTATTTT. It is translated as CASSPGQGTDTQYF.

The rearrangement links TRBV6-5 to TRBJ1-5; maybe TRBD1 (6 bases). The V and J ends lost 6 bases and 1 base respectively, with 13 bases between them. CDR1 is MNHEY and CDR2 is SVGAGI in the germline V gene. The CDR3 length is 15 residues. DNA of the CDR3: TGTGCCAGCAGCCCCGGGACAATAAGCAATCAGCCCCAGCATTTT. Its protein is CASSPGTISNQPQHF.

This clone has just one count. The CDR3 DNA reads as TGCGCCAGCAGCTTGAGCGGGGGAAGCTCCTACAATGAGCAGTTCTTC. This sequence encodes CASSLSGGSSYNEQFF. The rearrangement links TRBV5-1 to TRBJ2-1, with 8 bases aligning to TRBD2. This CDR3 is built from 16 residues. CDR1 and CDR2 (germline): SGHRS, YFSETQ. The trim removed 1 base at V and 0 bases at J, leaving 3 bases unmatched.

The chain combines TRBV2 with TRBJ1-4; 7 bases agree with TRBD1. CDR3 length: 16 amino acids. Germline CDR1 SNHLY, CDR2 FYNNEI. J lost 6 bases, V lost 0 bases, and 7 bases had no gene match. CDR3 sequence (DNA): TGTGCCAGCAGTGAAGCCCCGAACAGGGGATATGAAAAACTGTTTTTT. It is translated as CASSEAPNRGYEKLFF.

The chain carries TRBV5-1 and TRBJ1-1; 8 nucleotides agree with TRBD1. CDR1 and CDR2 (germline): SGHRS, YFSETQ. V was pared by 4 bases and J by 1 base, with 9 bases of the junction left unmatched. This CDR3 is 16 amino acids long. CDR3 bases: TGCGCCAGCAGCCTCAGACCGGGACAGGAGAACACTGAAGCTTTCTTT. This gives the protein CASSLRPGQENTEAFF. Looking up the rest from reference TRBV5-1 and TRBJ1-1 gives the full variable domain: KAGVTQTPRYLIKTRGQQVTLSCSPISGHRSVSWYQQTPGQGLQFLFEYFSETQRNKGNFPGRFSGRQFSNSRSEMNVSTLELGDSALYLCASSLRPGQENTEAFFGQGTRLTVV.

The V call is TRBV19, the J call TRBJ1-6; 8 bases fit TRBD1. In germline, CDR1 is LNHDA, CDR2 SQIVND (reference sequence). The CDR3 is 16 residues long. V lost 7 bases, J lost 8 bases, and 13 bases stayed unmatched. The CDR3, as DNA: TGTGCCAGTAACCAGGGCAGGGGGCCGGCCCATTCACCCCTCCACTTT. Protein: CASNQGRGPAHSPLHF.

The chain is built from TRBV19 and TRBJ2-1; 12 bases agree with TRBD2. The germline V gene encodes CDR1 LNHDA and CDR2 SQIVND (reference sequence). The CDR3 totals 19 residues. V lost 5 bases, J lost 2 bases, and 13 bases stayed unmatched. CDR3 coding DNA: TGTGCCAGTAGTTTCCCCTTTCGAACTAGCGGGAGGCCCTACAATGAGCAGTTCTTC. This sequence encodes CASSFPFRTSGRPYNEQFF. Drawing the rest from reference TRBV19 and TRBJ2-1, the complete variable domain is DGGITQSPKYLFRKEGQNVTLSCEQNLNHDAMYWYRQDPGQGLRLIYYSQIVNDFQKGDIAEGYSVSREKKESFPLTVTSAQKNPTAFYLCASSFPFRTSGRPYNEQFFGPGTRLTVL.